The text below deals with one TCR beta chain. Its antigen specificity is not known. Per-base qualities were not stored, and no clone one base away is much larger. This sample is part of a study of blood T cell repertoires in COVID-19 (dated by TCRdb to the early 2020s). Regarding the research as a whole: The collaborator samples originated in the United States, Italy and Spain and spanned the acute and convalescent phases of COVID-19. Samples came from the ongoing ImmuneRACE study (first 160 participants) plus 1,254 subjects from 6 global collaborators. HLA class I and class II types, where available, came from metadata supplied by the sample provider rather than from assay-based typing. Sample metadata almost always included a de-identified subject ID, COVID-19 status, age in years and sex. The dataset comprised deeply sampled blood TCRbeta repertoires from subjects exposed to, actively infected with, or recovered from COVID-19. The material from the prospective study consisted of cDNA or gDNA derived from T cells, B-cell-depleted T cells, or PBMCs. The repertoires were made available in a free public database intended to serve as a resource for research on the immune response to SARS-CoV-2. Broader findings and caveats from the paper: The quantity of clinical and demographic metadata differed by source and by participant and was supplied without curation.

One collaborating source in Seattle enrolled patients during active infection and followed them longitudinally through the course of disease. Each collaborating institution followed its own protocols to collect whole blood in K2EDTA tubes. For TCRbeta analysis, collaborators shipped samples in one of three forms: frozen whole blood, isolated PBMCs, or DNA extracted from either of those sample types. From cysteine to phenylalanine, the CDR3 is 15 amino acids long. Of the read, only the CDR3 DNA is kept; its 45 bases are in frame from base 1. Sequences MNHEY (CDR1) and SVGAGI (CDR2) are obtained from the germline V gene. Trimming at the junction amounts to 5 bases on V and 1 base on J, and the germline ends lie 15 bases apart. TCRbeta CDR3 regions were amplified from genomic DNA by means of the immunoSEQ Assay, a bias-controlled multiplex PCR. The published analysis was carried out like this. The number of nucleated cells in each sample was estimated by amplification of reference gene primers within the assay. To quantify the absolute abundance of each unique TCRbeta CDR3 rearrangement, sequence reads were collapsed and filtered. For each sample, productive Simpson clonality was calculated as the square root of Simpson's diversity index over productive rearrangements. TCRdb retrieved this table from immuneACCESS and kept in-frame rearrangements only. Not all clones are present; in checked studies, unresolved V genes account for under half, and no reason is known for the remainder. V, J and clone size are those of that table, while D and trimming were read from the DNA. The sample table holds 270,000 or so clones, of which over 85% were seen once. Together, the top ten hold over 8.5% of the sample.

The chain is assembled from TRBV6-5 and TRBJ2-7; no D gene can be assigned with confidence. Specimen: peripheral blood. This TCR was recovered from a woman in her twenties or thirties with COVID-19, enrolled during active disease. The nucleotides are TGTGCCAGCAGTCCCAACCCCCAGTTGTCCTACGAGCAGTACTTC. The translation is CASSPNPQLSYEQYF.